This entry lists 29 T cell receptor beta chains sequenced from one sample in a study of neurological immune-mediated disorders. MiXCR, run by TCRdb on the 5' RACE reads, gives a single entry per CDR3 protein. The sample yields around 46,000 distinct CDR3 sequences, 4.5% seen once. The sequenced sample consisted of PBMCs. Every receptor here comes from a woman aged 55-69 years with multiple sclerosis.

This clonotype was seen many times. This rearrangement joins TRBV5-1 to TRBJ2-2; no clear D gene. The CDR3 loop spans 14 amino acids. Germline V lookup: CDR1 SGHRS, CDR2 YFSETQ. Trimming stripped 0 bases from V and 2 bases from J, with 5 bases between. CDR3 in DNA: TGCGCCAGCAGCTTGGAGGGTAACACCGGGGAGCTGTTTTTT. Amino acid sequence: CASSLEGNTGELFF.

This clonotype has ten or more counts. The J gene is TRBJ1-3, the V gene TRBV10-2, with D possibly being TRBD1 (5 bases). The CDR3 sequence is 17 residues long. The V end was cut by 3 bases, the J end by 0 bases, with 15 bases between. CDR1 and CDR2 from the germline V gene are WSHSY and SAAADI. DNA of the CDR3: TGCGCCAGCAGTGATCCTCCACAGGTATACTCTGGAAACACCATATATTTT. It yields the protein CASSDPPQVYSGNTIYF.

This clonotype was counted ten times or more. V and J are TRBV10-3 and TRBJ1-2, with D unclear. The V and J ends lost 4 bases and 4 bases respectively, with 7 bases between them. The CDR3 spans 12 residues. Germline-derived CDR1 and CDR2 are ENHRY and SYGVKD. CDR3 amino acids: CAISAAAYGYTF. CDR3 coding DNA: TGTGCCATCAGTGCAGCGGCCTATGGCTACACCTTC.

This clonotype has ten or more counts. The rearrangement joins TRBV6-6 to TRBJ2-3; no reliable D call. CDR1 MNHNY and CDR2 SVGAGI come from the germline V gene (reference sequence). Trimming stripped 1 base from V and 2 bases from J, with 7 bases between. The CDR3 consists of 14 residues. The CDR3 DNA follows: TGTGCCAGCAGTTACTATAGGGCCACAGATACGCAGTATTTT. Amino acids: CASSYYRATDTQYF.

The table lists this clonotype with many counts. The chain is built from TRBV6-5 and TRBJ2-5; TRBD2 matches at 7 bases. CDR3 length: 16 amino acids. In germline, CDR1 is MNHEY, CDR2 SVGAGI. The V gene end was trimmed by 0 bases and the J gene end by 5 bases; junction bases not matched to a gene: 9. The CDR3 DNA reads as TGTGCCAGCAGTTACTCAGGCGGGAGAAGGGGCGAGACCCAGTACTTC. It codes for CASSYSGGRRGETQYF.

In this sample, this clonotype turned up many times. The CDR3 DNA reads TGTGCCAGCAGCTTAGCCAGGGCTAGCGGGAGGGCCGGCAATGAGCAGTTCTTC. Translation: CASSLARASGRAGNEQFF. The chain employs TRBV7-8 and TRBJ2-1; 12 bases align to TRBD2. This CDR3 contains 18 residues. CDR1 and CDR2 from the germline V gene are SGHVS and FQNEAQ. Losses at the gene ends were 0 bases for V and 6 bases for J; bases not matched to a gene: 9.

At least ten counts were recorded for this clonotype. This chain connects TRBV5-1 to TRBJ2-7; 7 nucleotides line up with TRBD1. Trimming cost V 5 bases and J 0 bases; bases outside gene matches: 5. Looked up from germline, CDR1 is SGHRS and CDR2 is YFSETQ. The CDR3 length is 14 residues. As DNA, the CDR3 is TGCGCCAGCAGTATAGGGGACAGCTCCTACGAGCAGTACGTC. It is translated as CASSIGDSSYEQYV.

At least ten counts were recorded for this clonotype. The V and J genes are TRBV20-1 and TRBJ2-3, with D uncertain. Germline V lookup: CDR1 DFQATT, CDR2 SNEGSKA (reference sequence). CDR3 length equals 14 residues. Trimming stripped 5 bases from V and 0 bases from J, with 12 bases between. The CDR3 spells CSALSTTSTDTQYF. The CDR3 DNA reads as TGCAGTGCTTTATCGACAACTAGCACAGATACGCAGTATTTT.

Written as DNA, the CDR3 is TGTGCCAGCAGCCAAGTGCTAGCGGGAGGGCCCGACACCGGGGAGCTGTTTTTT. It yields the protein CASSQVLAGGPDTGELFF. V gene TRBV3-1 combines with J gene TRBJ2-2; 12 nucleotides match TRBD2. This CDR3 has 18 residues. Germline values: CDR1 LGHDT, CDR2 YNNKEL (reference sequence). Trimming removed 1 base from V and 3 bases from J; junction bases left unmatched: 6.

This clonotype was found many times. V gene TRBV27 combines with J gene TRBJ2-3; 7 nucleotides agree with TRBD2. Germline-derived CDR1 and CDR2 are MNHEY and SMNVEV (reference sequence). The CDR3 extends over 15 amino acids. V lost 1 base, J lost 4 bases, and 5 bases stayed unmatched. The CDR3 is CASSLFGLAADTQYF. The CDR3 coding sequence is TGTGCCAGCAGTTTATTTGGGCTAGCGGCAGATACGCAGTATTTT.

This clonotype was detected ten times or more. The chain employs TRBV3-1 and TRBJ1-1; D is possibly TRBD1 (5 bases). Trimming shortened V by 1 base and J by 7 bases, and 10 bases separated the two germline ends. This CDR3 has 13 residues. Germline V lookup: CDR1 LGHDT, CDR2 YNNKEL (reference sequence). CDR3 nucleotides: TGTGCCAGCAGCCAAGGATGGGGGAGTGAAGCTTTCTTT. Amino acid sequence: CASSQGWGSEAFF.

In its sample, this clonotype was seen many times. V and J are TRBV12-3 or TRBV12-4 and TRBJ1-3; D uncertain. The CDR3 consists of 14 residues. Deletions cut 3 bases from V and 0 bases from J, with 6 bases between. In DNA, the CDR3 is TGTGCCAGCAGTTTCCTGAGCTCTGGAAACACCATATATTTT. Its protein is CASSFLSSGNTIYF.

At least ten counts were recorded for this clonotype. This chain links TRBV7-2 with TRBJ2-5; TRBD1 aligns across 7 bases. Germline values: CDR1 SGHTA, CDR2 FQGNSA. CDR3 length: 14 residues. V trimming: 5 bases; J trimming: 5 bases; junction bases outside the gene matches: 8. The CDR3 spells CASSTHRGGETQYF. The CDR3 nucleotides are TGTGCCAGCAGCACCCACAGGGGTGGGGAGACCCAGTACTTC.

V is TRBV19 and J is TRBJ1-1; TRBD1 matches at 9 bases. V gave up 3 bases and J gave up 5 bases; unmatched junction bases: 7. CDR3 size: 15 residues. CDR1 LNHDA and CDR2 SQIVND come from the germline V gene (reference sequence). CDR3 DNA: TGTGCCAGTAGTATCCGGGGACAGGGCGGAACTGAAGCTTTCTTT. Residues: CASSIRGQGGTEAFF.

At least ten counts were recorded for this clonotype. CDR3 region: CSAIGTGIQPQHF. In nucleotides, the CDR3 is TGCAGTGCTATAGGGACAGGGATTCAGCCCCAGCATTTT. The V call is TRBV20-1, the J call TRBJ1-5, with 9 bases that match TRBD1. Trimming removed 4 bases from V and 6 bases from J; junction bases left unmatched: 4. This CDR3 region has 13 residues. The V gene's germline CDR1 is DFQATT and CDR2 SNEGSKA (reference sequence).

This clonotype occurred many times. The chain employs TRBV4-3 and TRBJ1-4; D is possibly TRBD1 (6 bases). CDR3 length equals 14 residues. Trimming removed 4 bases at V and 8 bases at J, with 14 bases between. The germline V gene encodes CDR1 LGHNA and CDR2 YSLEER. CDR3 nucleotide sequence: TGCGCCAGCAGCCGAACAGGGTTTCAAGAAAAACTGTTTTTT. Residues: CASSRTGFQEKLFF.

This clonotype was counted many times. J is TRBJ2-7 and V is TRBV20-1; D remains unclear. The germline V and J ends were trimmed by 0 bases and 4 bases, with 13 bases remaining between them. The CDR3 sequence is 14 residues long. Germline CDR1 DFQATT, CDR2 SNEGSKA (reference sequence). The CDR3 nucleotides read TGCAGTGCTAGAGATTTCCGGCTGCAATACGAGCAGTACTTC. As protein: CSARDFRLQYEQYF.

Many counts were recorded for this clonotype. This chain joins TRBV20-1 and TRBJ2-7; D possibly corresponds to TRBD1 (7 bases). There are 14 residues in the CDR3. V lost 5 bases and J 0 bases, leaving 14 bases between the germline ends. Germline CDR1 and CDR2: DFQATT and SNEGSKA (reference sequence). CDR3 sequence reads: CSALEGAGSYEQYF. Here the CDR3 DNA reads TGCAGTGCTCTGGAGGGGGCAGGCTCCTACGAGCAGTACTTC.

By frequency in the sample, this clonotype is medium-sized. The CDR3 sequence: CASSLGLATYEQYF. The CDR3 DNA is TGCGCCAGCAGCTTGGGACTAGCGACCTACGAGCAGTACTTC. This chain connects TRBV5-1 to TRBJ2-7; 8 bases match TRBD2. Germline lookup yields CDR1 SGHRS and CDR2 YFSETQ. Trimming removed 0 bases from V and 2 bases from J; junction bases left unmatched: 1. This CDR3 is built from 14 residues.

This clonotype came up many times. This sequence joins TRBV6-6 and TRBJ1-5; TRBD1 might be the D (5 bases). CDR3 length: 12 amino acids. CDR1 MNHNY and CDR2 SVGAGI come from the germline V gene (reference sequence). The V end lost 7 bases, the J end lost 5 bases, and 9 bases lay between the germline ends. Written as DNA, the CDR3 is TGTGCCAGCACCGGGGACCATCAGCCCCAGCATTTT. This gives the protein CASTGDHQPQHF.

The rearrangement joins TRBV10-3 to TRBJ2-7; possible D gene TRBD2, 6 bases. Germline CDR1 and CDR2: ENHRY and SYGVKD. The CDR3 covers 12 residues. Trimming took 10 bases from V and 5 from J, leaving 15 bases between them. The CDR3: CATRGSTDEQYV. CDR3 bases: TGTGCCACCCGGGGGAGTACGGACGAGCAGTACGTC.

This clonotype was recorded at least ten times. CDR3 nucleotide sequence: TGTGCCACCAGCATCGACAGCGATCAGCCCCAGCATTTT. Encoded protein: CATSIDSDQPQHF. This chain links TRBV15 with TRBJ1-5; a possible D gene is TRBD1 (5 bases). The length of the CDR3 is 13 residues. Germline-derived CDR1 and CDR2 are LNHNV and YYDKDF (reference sequence). V lost 4 bases and J lost 5, with 9 bases in between.

There are many counts of this clonotype. V gene TRBV29-1 combines with J gene TRBJ2-2, with D perhaps matching TRBD1 or TRBD2 (5 bases each). V lost 6 bases and J lost 7, with 15 bases in between. From germline, CDR1 is SQVTM and CDR2 ANQGSEA. There are 13 residues in the CDR3. The CDR3 spells CSVRVQGGGELFF. The DNA for the CDR3 is TGCAGCGTGCGGGTCCAGGGTGGCGGGGAGCTGTTTTTT.

Ten or more counts support this clonotype. The J gene is TRBJ1-1, the V gene TRBV12-3 or TRBV12-4; D gene ambiguous. V lost 3 bases and J lost 1, with 9 bases in between. The CDR3 sequence is 14 residues long. The CDR3 nucleotides read TGTGCCAGCAGTTTTATGAGAGGGAACACTGAAGCTTTCTTT. Translating gives CASSFMRGNTEAFF.

This clonotype has a count of ten or more. The chain joins TRBV4-1 to TRBJ1-6; 7 positions match TRBD1. The CDR3 runs to 15 residues. V shed 3 bases and J 10 bases; nucleotides not matched to a gene: 9. Germline CDR1 reads MGHRA; CDR2 reads YSYEKL. The chain's CDR3 is CASSHSGDSGSPLHF. The CDR3, as DNA: TGCGCCAGCAGCCACTCCGGGGACAGTGGGTCACCCCTCCACTTT.

The J gene is TRBJ1-5, the V gene TRBV6-2 or TRBV6-3; D unclear. Trimming pared 6 bases from V and 0 bases from J, leaving 3 bases between. In germline, CDR1 is MNHEY, CDR2 SVGEGT. The CDR3 length is 12 residues. For the CDR3, the DNA is TGTGCCAGCAGAGATAGCAATCAGCCCCAGCATTTT. As protein: CASRDSNQPQHF.

This sequence joins TRBV5-1 and TRBJ1-1; 7 nucleotides agree with TRBD1. The CDR3 loop spans 14 amino acids. In germline, CDR1 is SGHRS, CDR2 YFSETQ. With 4 bases clipped from V and 4 bases from J, the junction kept 7 bases outside the gene matches. The CDR3 DNA reads as TGCGCCAGCAGCGTTCAACAGGGGAGCACTGAAGCTTTCTTT. As protein: CASSVQQGSTEAFF.

This sequence joins TRBV12-3 or TRBV12-4 and TRBJ1-5; D unresolved. This CDR3 has 12 residues. The V end lost 7 bases, the J end lost 6 bases, and 10 bases lay between the germline ends. The CDR3, as DNA: TGTGCCAGCAACTCAAGCCCTCAGCCCCAGCATTTT. Its protein is CASNSSPQPQHF.

This sequence joins TRBV7-9 and TRBJ1-5; D not certain. CDR1 and CDR2 (germline): SEHNR, FQNEAQ (reference sequence). The CDR3 covers 12 residues. V was clipped by 5 bases and J by 9 bases, with 11 bases between them. The CDR3 loop reads CASSPDGGPQHF. CDR3 sequence (DNA): TGTGCCAGCAGCCCCGACGGTGGGCCCCAGCATTTT.